A single sample gave rise to the 4 T cell receptor beta chains below, sequenced in a study of blood T cell repertoires in COVID-19. This table comes from immunoSEQ multiplex PCR, and its TCRdb copy is limited to in-frame clones, with some not included. The sample consists of 80,000 to 100,000 clones, about 91% of them appearing once. Sequencing was performed on peripheral blood. The receptors shown here come from a human donor with active COVID-19. The donor label of this sample is uncertain.

The J gene is TRBJ1-1, the V gene TRBV4-2; TRBD1 matches 7 bases. The trim removed 3 bases at V and 4 bases at J, leaving 8 bases unmatched. CDR1 is LGHNA, CDR2 YNFKEQ, per germline. The CDR3 extends over 15 amino acids. CDR3 region: CASSHAGTEGTEAFF. The CDR3 nucleotides read TGTGCCAGCAGCCACGCGGGGACAGAGGGCACTGAAGCTTTCTTT.

The chain carries TRBV5-1 and TRBJ2-7; tentatively, D is TRBD2 (5 bases). The CDR3 sequence is 16 residues long. Germline CDR1 and CDR2: SGHRS and YFSETQ. The V end lost 4 bases, the J end lost 5 bases, and 22 bases lay between the germline ends. The DNA for the CDR3 is TGCGCCAGCAGCAACGCCCACATTTGGGGAGACGACGAGCAGTACTTC. It encodes CASSNAHIWGDDEQYF.

This clone came up once. The rearrangement joins TRBV14 to TRBJ2-1; weak D call: TRBD1 (9 bases). The CDR3 consists of 20 residues. Trimming removed 1 base from V and 2 bases from J, with 24 bases in between. Germline V gene lookup returns CDR1 SGHDN and CDR2 FVKESK. The DNA of the CDR3 is TGTGCCAGCAGCCAAGGATTGACAGGGGGTAGGACTAGCCCCTACAATGAGCAGTTCTTC. As protein: CASSQGLTGGRTSPYNEQFF.

J is TRBJ1-5 and V is TRBV2; 9 bases align to TRBD1. The trim removed 10 bases at V and 6 bases at J, leaving 4 bases unmatched. The V gene's germline CDR1 is SNHLY and CDR2 FYNNEI. The CDR3 length is 12 residues. CDR3 in amino acids: CATGQGRQPQHF. CDR3 bases: TGTGCCACCGGACAGGGGCGTCAGCCCCAGCATTTT.